These 16 T cell receptor beta chains were all obtained from the same sample, sequenced in a study of pediatric ulcerative colitis. Measured with immunoSEQ multiplex PCR; TCRdb has only the in-frame clones, and not every one. The sample records about 64,000 clones, roughly nine tenths being singletons. Sequenced sample: blood. The receptors were gathered from a boy between 10 and 17 years old with severe ulcerative colitis.

V gene TRBV6-5 combines with J gene TRBJ2-5, with 10 bases aligning to TRBD1. The CDR3 consists of 15 residues. Trimming cost V 8 bases and J 5 bases; bases outside gene matches: 11. CDR1 is MNHEY, CDR2 SVGAGI, per germline. The CDR3 sequence: CASGLGTGVFETQYF. The CDR3, as DNA: TGTGCCAGCGGCCTCGGGACAGGGGTTTTCGAGACCCAGTACTTC.

The chain carries TRBV19 and TRBJ1-4, with D uncertain. The ends were cut back, 7 bases at V and 8 bases at J, with 8 bases in the middle. The CDR3 runs 11 residues. CDR1 and CDR2 from the germline V gene are LNHDA and SQIVND (reference sequence). The chain's CDR3 is CASKVEEKLFF. CDR3 bases: TGTGCCAGTAAAGTAGAAGAAAAACTGTTTTTT.

This chain connects TRBV7-9 to TRBJ2-2, with D possibly TRBD2 on 6 matching bases. V was pared by 0 bases and J by 6 bases, with 11 bases between. The CDR3 extends over 15 amino acids. CDR1 and CDR2 (germline): SEHNR, FQNEAQ (reference sequence). In DNA form, the CDR3 reads TGTGCCAGCAGCTTAGCGGAGGGCCTCGCCGGGGAGCTGTTTTTT. Translated: CASSLAEGLAGELFF.

This chain joins TRBV11-3 and TRBJ2-1; no definite D call. Trimming pared 1 base from V and 12 bases from J, leaving 10 bases between. The CDR3 loop spans 12 amino acids. Germline CDR1 reads SGHNT; CDR2 reads YENEEA. The CDR3 sequence is CASSLAANGQFF. CDR3 DNA: TGTGCCAGCAGCTTAGCCGCCAACGGGCAGTTCTTC.

The V gene is TRBV6-5, the J gene TRBJ2-1, with a weak D call TRBD2 (6 bases). This CDR3 spans 13 amino acids. Germline V gene sequence: CDR1 MNHEY, CDR2 SVGAGI. The V end was cut by 4 bases, the J end by 4 bases, with 8 bases between. The CDR3 nucleotides are TGTGCCAGCAGTTTGGGACTGTACAATGAGCAGTTCTTC. This sequence encodes CASSLGLYNEQFF.

The chain combines TRBV7-8 with TRBJ2-1; TRBD2 aligns across 7 bases. The CDR3 contains 14 residues. Trimming removed 4 bases from V and 6 bases from J; junction bases left unmatched: 6. Per the germline V gene, CDR1 is SGHVS and CDR2 is FQNEAQ. CDR3 residues: CASSSGTILNEQFF. CDR3 DNA sequence: TGTGCCAGCAGCTCCGGGACTATCCTCAATGAGCAGTTCTTC. The variable domain in full, completed from reference TRBV7-8 and TRBJ2-1, reads GAGVSQSPRYKVAKRGQDVALRCDPISGHVSLFWYQQALGQGPEFLTYFQNEAQLDKSGLPSDRFFAERPEGSVSTLKIQRTQQEDSAVYLCASSSGTILNEQFFGPGTRLTVL.

The chain recombines TRBV15 with TRBJ1-1; 10 positions agree with TRBD1. Germline V CDR1 and CDR2: LNHNV, YYDKDF (reference sequence). The CDR3 extends over 15 amino acids. V was clipped by 5 bases and J by 5 bases; unmatched bases: 8. The CDR3 region is CATSGPGQGKTEAFF. The CDR3 DNA reads TGTGCCACCAGCGGCCCGGGACAGGGGAAGACTGAAGCTTTCTTT.

The genes are TRBV19 and TRBJ1-1; D unresolved. The CDR3 sequence is 11 residues long. CDR1 is LNHDA and CDR2 is SQIVND in the germline V gene (reference sequence). V was trimmed by 3 bases and J by 7 bases, leaving 6 bases between them. CDR3 DNA sequence: TGTGCCAGTAGTATTACCGTTGAAGCTTTCTTT. Protein product: CASSITVEAFF. The complete variable domain, with remaining parts taken from reference TRBV19 and TRBJ1-1, reads DGGITQSPKYLFRKEGQNVTLSCEQNLNHDAMYWYRQDPGQGLRLIYYSQIVNDFQKGDIAEGYSVSREKKESFPLTVTSAQKNPTAFYLCASSITVEAFFGQGTRLTVV.

The rearrangement links TRBV5-6 to TRBJ2-3; 10 bases align to TRBD2. Germline CDR1 and CDR2: SGHDT and YYEEEE. After removal of 0 bases from V and 4 bases from J, the junction contained 5 bases not matched to a gene. CDR3 length equals 16 residues. The DNA for the CDR3 is TGTGCCAGCAGCTTGGCCGTAGCGGGAGGTGCAGATACGCAGTATTTT. Translating gives CASSLAVAGGADTQYF.

This chain uses TRBV4-1 with TRBJ2-3; 9 bases map to TRBD1. V shed 3 bases, J shed 4 bases, and the junction held 11 bases outside the gene matches. Germline loops: CDR1 MGHRA, CDR2 YSYEKL. The CDR3 is 17 residues long. CDR3 amino acids: CASSQPVRTGVADTQYF. CDR3 DNA sequence: TGCGCCAGCAGCCAGCCTGTAAGGACAGGGGTTGCAGATACGCAGTATTTT.

The chain links TRBV2 to TRBJ2-5; 7 nucleotides line up with TRBD2. The germline CDR1 and CDR2 sequences are SNHLY and FYNNEI. J lost 0 bases, V lost 8 bases, and 12 bases had no gene match. CDR3 length equals 16 residues. CDR3 in DNA: TGTGCCAGCGCCCCCGGGATAGCGGGCTACCAAGAGACCCAGTACTTC. This encodes CASAPGIAGYQETQYF.

This chain links TRBV29-1 with TRBJ2-1; 11 bases map to TRBD2. V shed 6 bases, J shed 4 bases, and the junction held 8 bases outside the gene matches. Germline CDR1 and CDR2: SQVTM and ANQGSEA. CDR3 length equals 15 residues. CDR3 in DNA: TGCAGCGTGAGACTAGCGGGAACGGTATACAATGAGCAGTTCTTC. Translated: CSVRLAGTVYNEQFF.

The J gene is TRBJ2-1, the V gene TRBV19, with 11 bases aligning to TRBD2. The J segment lost 7 bases and the V segment lost 8 bases, leaving 10 bases of the junction unmatched. This CDR3 is 15 amino acids long. Germline values: CDR1 LNHDA, CDR2 SQIVND (reference sequence). The chain's CDR3 is CASGTSGSAWNEQFF. The CDR3 DNA reads TGTGCCAGTGGAACTAGCGGGAGTGCGTGGAATGAGCAGTTCTTC.

The chain has TRBV29-1 and TRBJ1-1, with 9 bases fitting TRBD1. Germline V CDR1 and CDR2: SQVTM, ANQGSEA. This CDR3 has 12 amino acids. Unmatched junction bases numbered 6, after V lost 6 bases and J lost 7 bases. CDR3 DNA: TGCAGCGTAGACAGGGGGTCCGTTGAAGCTTTCTTT. Amino acid sequence: CSVDRGSVEAFF. Filled out from reference TRBV29-1 and TRBJ1-1, the complete variable domain reads SAVISQKPSRDICQRGTSLTIQCQVDSQVTMMFWYRQQPGQSLTLIATANQGSEATYESGFVIDKFPISRPNLTFSTLTVSNMSPEDSSIYLCSVDRGSVEAFFGQGTRLTVV.

The chain carries TRBV4-3 and TRBJ2-1, with TRBD2 matching over 14 bases. Unmatched junction bases numbered 3, after V lost 3 bases and J lost 8 bases. The germline gives CDR1 LGHNA, CDR2 YSLEER. There are 15 residues in the CDR3. The CDR3 loop reads CASSQGTSGSYEQFF. The CDR3 DNA is TGCGCCAGCAGCCAGGGGACTAGCGGGAGCTATGAGCAGTTCTTC.

The sample holds a few counts of this clone. The V call is TRBV7-9, the J call TRBJ2-2; D is undetermined. The CDR3 totals 16 residues. CDR1 SEHNR and CDR2 FQNEAQ come from the germline V gene (reference sequence). With 3 bases removed from V and 3 bases from J, the gap between germline ends came to 14 bases. The CDR3 is CASSLGPDSDTGELFF. The CDR3 bases are TGTGCCAGCAGCTTGGGCCCAGACTCCGACACCGGGGAGCTGTTTTTT.